These 25 T cell receptor beta chains originate from one sample sequenced in a study of blood T cell repertoires in COVID-19. Method: immunoSEQ multiplex PCR; TCRdb's copy keeps in-frame clones and lacks some. In the table there are 150,000 to 200,000 clones, roughly 80% of which are singletons. The sequenced sample consisted of peripheral blood. The receptors derive from a woman in her 70s with COVID-19, enrolled during active disease.

The chain employs TRBV11-2 and TRBJ2-1; possible D gene TRBD2, 6 bases. The CDR3 is 16 residues long. Trimming stripped 5 bases from V and 0 bases from J, with 14 bases between. Germline V lookup: CDR1 SGHAT, CDR2 FQNNGV. DNA of the CDR3: TGTGCCAGCAGCCCCCTCCGGGGGAGCTCCTACAATGAGCAGTTCTTC. Protein: CASSPLRGSSYNEQFF.

This clone showed up just a few times. The chain couples TRBV19 to TRBJ1-6, with 7 bases matching TRBD1. The CDR3 is 15 residues long. The V gene's germline CDR1 is LNHDA and CDR2 SQIVND (reference sequence). V shed 7 bases, J shed 7 bases, and the junction held 10 bases outside the gene matches. The CDR3 region is CASTLTGSENSPLHF. DNA of the CDR3: TGTGCCAGTACCCTGACAGGGAGCGAAAATTCACCCCTCCACTTT.

This CDR3 is CATSRDRGLGETQYF. CDR3 nucleotides: TGTGCCACCAGCAGAGACAGGGGGCTGGGGGAGACCCAGTACTTC. The chain is built from TRBV15 and TRBJ2-5; the match to TRBD1 covers 8 bases. Trimming removed 0 bases from V and 5 bases from J; junction bases left unmatched: 5. The CDR3 length is 15 residues. In germline, CDR1 is LNHNV, CDR2 YYDKDF (reference sequence).

This chain uses TRBV5-8 with TRBJ1-3; D is ambiguous. V lost 3 bases and J 0 bases, leaving 10 bases between the germline ends. In germline, CDR1 is SGHTS, CDR2 YDEGEE. CDR3 length equals 15 residues. The CDR3, as DNA: TGTGCCAGCAGCTATGACACCTTCTCTGGAAACACCATATATTTT. This translates into CASSYDTFSGNTIYF.

The CDR3 loop reads CASSDPWTVEAFF. In DNA, the CDR3 is TGTGCCAGCAGTGACCCCTGGACTGTCGAAGCTTTCTTT. The chain recombines TRBV25-1 with TRBJ1-1; no reliable D call. CDR1 is MGHDK, CDR2 SYGVNS, per germline. The CDR3 contains 13 residues. V lost 3 bases, J lost 8 bases, and 13 bases lay in between.

The chain employs TRBV6-2 or TRBV6-3 and TRBJ1-1; TRBD1 is a possible D gene (6 bases). Between the trimmed V and J ends, which lost 5 bases and 3 bases, there was a span of 13 bases. The V gene's germline CDR1 is MNHEY and CDR2 SVGEGT. CDR3 size: 14 residues. The CDR3 coding sequence is TGTGCCAGCAGTGGAGACAGGCGCTACACTGAAGCTTTCTTT. It is translated as CASSGDRRYTEAFF.

The count of this clone is one. This chain links TRBV7-8 with TRBJ1-3; D unclear. Deletions cut 5 bases from V and 5 bases from J, with 4 bases between. Germline-derived CDR1 and CDR2 are SGHVS and FQNEAQ. This CDR3 comprises 11 residues. This CDR3 reads CASSPRNTIYF. The DNA for the CDR3 is TGTGCCAGCAGCCCTCGAAACACCATATATTTT.

The chain combines TRBV3-1 (or the pseudogene TRBV3-2) with TRBJ2-3; 10 bases are a match to TRBD2. Germline-derived CDR1 and CDR2 are LGHDT and YNNKEL (reference sequence). J lost 9 bases, V lost 4 bases, and 13 bases had no gene match. The CDR3 contains 16 residues. CDR3 loop: CASSLQTSGLAGTQYF. The CDR3 DNA is TGTGCCAGCAGCCTCCAGACTAGCGGGCTCGCGGGGACGCAGTATTTT.

The V call is TRBV19, the J call TRBJ1-5; 7 nucleotides match TRBD1. From germline, CDR1 is LNHDA and CDR2 SQIVND (reference sequence). The CDR3 extends over 14 amino acids. Losses at the gene ends were 9 bases for V and 4 bases for J; bases not matched to a gene: 9. CDR3 sequence (DNA): TGTGCCAGCCAAGACAGGGACGCTAATCAGCCCCAGCATTTT. As protein: CASQDRDANQPQHF.

In regard to this clone: A much larger clone differs from this one at a single base, so this may be a read error. This sample also contains other DNA sequences that code for the same CDR3. The chain recombines TRBV2 with TRBJ1-5; D remains ambiguous. The CDR3 sequence is 15 residues long. Germline V lookup: CDR1 SNHLY, CDR2 FYNNEI. V lost 3 bases and J lost 6, with 15 bases in between. The CDR3 DNA reads as TGTGCCAGCAGTGACGAGGCACGACCCGGTCAGCCCCAGCATTTT. As protein: CASSDEARPGQPQHF.

The V gene is TRBV4-1, the J gene TRBJ1-5; 8 nucleotides agree with TRBD1. Germline V gene sequence: CDR1 MGHRA, CDR2 YSYEKL. CDR3 size: 16 residues. The ends lost 4 bases at V and 8 bases at J; junction bases unmatched: 13. The CDR3 DNA reads TGCGCCAGCAGCCTGCCCCGGGACAGGCTACAAAAGCCCCAGCATTTT. This translates into CASSLPRDRLQKPQHF.

This clone was seen only once. The CDR3 coding sequence is TGTGCCAGTAGCTCCGGGGGGCGGACAAGTTACGATGAAAAACTGTTTTTT. It encodes CASSSGGRTSYDEKLFF. The chain combines TRBV19 with TRBJ1-4; tentative D call: TRBD1 (6 bases). CDR1 and CDR2 from the germline V gene are LNHDA and SQIVND (reference sequence). V was clipped by 6 bases and J by 6 bases, with 23 bases between them. The CDR3 is 17 amino acids. Combining the CDR3 with reference TRBV19 and TRBJ1-4 gives the whole variable domain DGGITQSPKYLFRKEGQNVTLSCEQNLNHDAMYWYRQDPGQGLRLIYYSQIVNDFQKGDIAEGYSVSREKKESFPLTVTSAQKNPTAFYLCASSSGGRTSYDEKLFFGSGTQLSVL.

The chain employs TRBV9 and TRBJ2-3; perhaps TRBD2 as D (6 bases). V gave up 1 base and J gave up 6 bases, with 15 bases separating them. There are 15 residues in the CDR3. Germline loops: CDR1 SGDLS, CDR2 YYNGEE. This chain's CDR3 is CASSVISLATDTQYF. The CDR3 region has the DNA TGTGCCAGCAGCGTAATCTCGCTAGCGACGGATACGCAGTATTTT.

This clone appeared a single time. The V gene is TRBV6-5, the J gene TRBJ2-2, with 8 positions matching TRBD1. Germline assignment: CDR1 MNHEY and CDR2 SVGAGI. V gave up 6 bases and J gave up 1 base; unmatched junction bases: 4. The CDR3 has 15 residues. CDR3 region: CASRAGTGNTGELFF. CDR3 sequence (DNA): TGTGCCAGCAGAGCCGGGACAGGGAACACCGGGGAGCTGTTTTTT.

The chain recombines TRBV24-1 with TRBJ2-5; 8 bases match TRBD1. The CDR3 loop spans 16 amino acids. Germline V lookup: CDR1 KGHDR, CDR2 SFDVKD. J was trimmed by 5 bases and V by 1 base; bases with no gene match: 8. CDR3 coding DNA: TGTGCCACCAGTGATTTTGGACAGGGCACTGGGGAGACCCAGTACTTC. This sequence encodes CATSDFGQGTGETQYF.

The chain combines TRBV30 with TRBJ2-7; 9 nucleotides line up with TRBD1. The germline V gene has CDR1 GTSNPN and CDR2 SVGIG (reference sequence). J lost 11 bases, V lost 0 bases, and 8 bases had no gene match. This CDR3 region has 13 residues. CDR3: CAWSVPGQGEEYF. DNA of the CDR3: TGTGCCTGGAGTGTACCGGGACAGGGAGAGGAGTACTTC.

The J gene is TRBJ1-6, the V gene TRBV18, with TRBD1 as a possible D gene (5 bases). Trimming left V 4 bases short and J 4 bases short, with 11 bases between. This CDR3 is built from 15 residues. CDR1 KGHSH and CDR2 LQKENI come from the germline V gene. The CDR3 region is CASSLAQGYNSPLHF. The CDR3 coding sequence is TGTGCCAGCTCACTGGCGCAGGGTTATAATTCACCCCTCCACTTT.

The V call is TRBV5-8, the J call TRBJ1-6, with D possibly TRBD1 on 5 matching bases. V was cut by 0 bases and J by 6 bases, with 10 bases left in between. The germline gives CDR1 SGHTS, CDR2 YDEGEE. This CDR3 region has 15 residues. This CDR3 is CASSLVAGPNSPLHF. The CDR3 nucleotides are TGTGCCAGCAGCTTGGTTGCAGGGCCTAATTCACCCCTCCACTTT.

This rearrangement joins TRBV6-1 to TRBJ1-2; unclear D gene. CDR1 is MNHNS, CDR2 SASEGT, per germline. V gave up 2 bases and J gave up 4 bases, with 8 bases separating them. The CDR3 runs to 13 residues. The CDR3 coding sequence is TGTGCCAGCAGTGAATTGGGCCCCTATGGCTACACCTTC. It translates to CASSELGPYGYTF.

The V call is TRBV14, the J call TRBJ1-6; 8 bases match TRBD1. CDR3 length: 13 residues. Germline V lookup: CDR1 SGHDN, CDR2 FVKESK. J lost 10 bases, V lost 6 bases, and 5 bases had no gene match. As DNA, the CDR3 is TGTGCCAGCAGGCAGGGGGCTTGGTCACCCCTCCACTTT. This sequence encodes CASRQGAWSPLHF.

This clone has a single count. The chain employs TRBV5-1 and TRBJ2-3, with TRBD2 matching over 11 bases. This CDR3 has 16 residues. Germline V gene data show CDR1 as SGHRS and CDR2 as YFSETQ. V was clipped by 3 bases and J by 1 base; unmatched bases: 4. The CDR3 spells CASSSIAGGGTDTQYF. For the CDR3, the DNA is TGCGCCAGCAGCTCCATAGCGGGGGGGGGCACAGATACGCAGTATTTT.

The rearrangement links TRBV6-5 to TRBJ1-5; tentative D call: TRBD1 (5 bases). The V gene lost 5 bases and the J gene lost 7 bases, with 18 bases spanning the gap. CDR1 and CDR2 from the germline V gene are MNHEY and SVGAGI. This CDR3 region has 15 residues. The CDR3 is CASSPLEGRGQPQHF. The CDR3 DNA follows: TGTGCCAGCAGTCCCCTGGAGGGGAGAGGACAGCCCCAGCATTTT.

Comments on this clone: One end of the junction is discordant with germline, which a read error may explain. The chain couples TRBV6-5 to TRBJ1-1, with D perhaps TRBD1 (6 bases). The CDR3 is 13 residues long. Germline values: CDR1 MNHEY, CDR2 SVGAGI. CDR3 region: CASSRTVNAEAFF. In DNA form, the CDR3 reads TGTGCCAGCAGCCGGACAGTGAACGCTGAAGCTTTCTTT.

The chain is built from TRBV11-2 and TRBJ2-2; 7 bases align to TRBD2. CDR1 and CDR2 from the germline V gene are SGHAT and FQNNGV. The CDR3 extends over 16 amino acids. Germline trimming cut 5 bases from V and 1 base from J; bases unmatched to any gene: 7. CDR3 bases: TGTGCCAGCAGCGAGGCGGGGGTAGGGAACACCGGGGAGCTGTTTTTT. This sequence encodes CASSEAGVGNTGELFF.

The chain links TRBV30 to TRBJ2-1; weak D call: TRBD1 (6 bases). The ends were cut back, 3 bases at V and 11 bases at J, with 26 bases in the middle. The CDR3 has 16 residues. Germline loops: CDR1 GTSNPN, CDR2 SVGIG (reference sequence). DNA for the CDR3: TGTGCCTGGAGCCTAAAGACCGGGACCCTAGGGACAAAGCAGTTCTTC. Protein product: CAWSLKTGTLGTKQFF.